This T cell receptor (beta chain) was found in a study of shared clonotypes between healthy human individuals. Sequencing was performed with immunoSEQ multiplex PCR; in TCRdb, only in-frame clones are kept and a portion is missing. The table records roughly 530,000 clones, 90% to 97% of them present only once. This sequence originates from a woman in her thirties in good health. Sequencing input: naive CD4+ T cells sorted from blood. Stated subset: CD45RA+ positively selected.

The CDR3 DNA follows: TGTGCCAGCAGACCAAGGGCCAACTCTGGAAACACCATATATTTT. This sequence encodes CASRPRANSGNTIYF. This sequence joins TRBV5-6 and TRBJ1-3; no clear D. Germline values: CDR1 SGHDT, CDR2 YYEEEE. V lost 5 bases and J lost 0, with 12 bases in between. The CDR3 covers 15 residues.